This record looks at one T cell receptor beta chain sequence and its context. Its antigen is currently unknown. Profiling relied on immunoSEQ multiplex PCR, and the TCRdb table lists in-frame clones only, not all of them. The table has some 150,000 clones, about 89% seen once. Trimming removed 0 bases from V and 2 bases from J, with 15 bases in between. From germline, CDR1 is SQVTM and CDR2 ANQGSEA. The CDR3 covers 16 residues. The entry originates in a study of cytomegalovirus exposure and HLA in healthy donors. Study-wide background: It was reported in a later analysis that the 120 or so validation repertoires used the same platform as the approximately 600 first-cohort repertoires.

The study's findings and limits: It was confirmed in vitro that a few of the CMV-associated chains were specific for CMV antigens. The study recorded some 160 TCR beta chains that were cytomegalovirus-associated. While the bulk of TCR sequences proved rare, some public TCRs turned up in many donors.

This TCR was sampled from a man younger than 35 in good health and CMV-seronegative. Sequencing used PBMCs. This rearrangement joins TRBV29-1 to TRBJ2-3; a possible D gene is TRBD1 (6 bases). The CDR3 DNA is TGCAGCGTTGAAGAAAAGTGGGGGCAGATCACAGATACGCAGTATTTT. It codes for CSVEEKWGQITDTQYF.